These 32 T cell receptor beta chains originate from one sample sequenced in a study of blood T cell repertoires in COVID-19. Data came from immunoSEQ multiplex PCR; TCRdb stores just in-frame clones and leaves some out. Here the sample spans about 160,000 clones, roughly 90% being singletons. The sequenced sample consisted of PBMCs or T cells enriched from blood (not recorded which). The receptor source for this set is a woman aged 45-65 years who had recovered from COVID-19.

The chain joins TRBV5-6 to TRBJ1-4; D not certain. The CDR3 runs 16 residues. Trimming left V 4 bases short and J 0 bases short, with 13 bases between. Germline lookup yields CDR1 SGHDT and CDR2 YYEEEE. CDR3 amino acids: CASSPRGGSTNEKLFF. CDR3 DNA: TGTGCCAGCAGCCCCCGAGGCGGATCAACTAATGAAAAACTGTTTTTT.

The chain employs TRBV11-3 and TRBJ2-3, with 9 bases matching TRBD2. The V gene end was trimmed by 5 bases and the J gene end by 4 bases; junction bases not matched to a gene: 7. The CDR3 is 15 amino acids. Germline V lookup: CDR1 SGHNT, CDR2 YENEEA. The CDR3 region has the DNA TGTGCCAGCAGCCCAGCGGGACTAGCTTCAGATACGCAGTATTTT. Residues: CASSPAGLASDTQYF.

The V and J genes are TRBV19 and TRBJ1-4, with D possibly matching TRBD1 (5 bases). CDR3 length: 15 residues. The V end lost 5 bases, the J end lost 8 bases, and 18 bases lay between the germline ends. Per germline, CDR1 LNHDA and CDR2 SQIVND (reference sequence). The CDR3 sequence: CASSPRGGTGEKLFF. CDR3 DNA sequence: TGTGCCAGTAGTCCCCGAGGAGGGACTGGCGAAAAACTGTTTTTT.

This chain uses TRBV7-4 with TRBJ2-7; possible D gene TRBD2, 7 bases. The V end was cut by 4 bases, the J end by 3 bases, with 25 bases between. Germline V gene data show CDR1 as SGHVT and CDR2 as SQSDAQ. The CDR3 consists of 18 residues. The DNA for the CDR3 is TGTGCCAGCAGCTCACTCTTGAGGGAGGGGGTTTGCCGCTACGAGCAGTACTTC. It yields the protein CASSSLLREGVCRYEQYF. Full variable domain (rest looked up from reference TRBV7-4 and TRBJ2-7): GAGVSQSPRYKVAKRGRDVALRCDSISGHVTLYWYRQTLGQGSEVLTYSQSDAQRDKSGRPSGRFSAERPERSVSTLKIQRTEQGDSAVYLCASSSLLREGVCRYEQYFGPGTRLTVT.

The rearrangement joins TRBV28 to TRBJ1-1; D not certain. Germline V lookup: CDR1 MDHEN, CDR2 SYDVKM. The CDR3 consists of 12 residues. V lost 3 bases and J 9 bases, leaving 11 bases between the germline ends. In DNA form, the CDR3 reads TGTGCCAGCAGTTTCGAGGGATTAAAAGCTTTCTTT. Residues: CASSFEGLKAFF.

V usage is TRBV27 and J usage is TRBJ2-7, with D possibly matching TRBD2 (6 bases). V was trimmed by 6 bases and J by 7 bases, leaving 13 bases between them. This CDR3 has 12 residues. CDR1 MNHEY and CDR2 SMNVEV come from the germline V gene (reference sequence). As DNA, the CDR3 is TGTGCCAGCAGGTCCGGTGGGAGGGAGCAGTACTTC. Protein product: CASRSGGREQYF.

The rearrangement joins TRBV4-1 to TRBJ2-5; 10 bases agree with TRBD2. Germline CDR1 reads MGHRA; CDR2 reads YSYEKL. This CDR3 is 14 amino acids long. J lost 5 bases, V lost 3 bases, and 3 bases had no gene match. This CDR3 reads CASSHSSGGETQYF. The DNA of the CDR3 is TGCGCCAGCAGCCATTCTAGCGGGGGCGAGACCCAGTACTTC.

J is TRBJ1-6 and V is TRBV21-1. TRBV21-1 is annotated as a pseudogene. This CDR3 has 13 residues. The CDR3 DNA is TGTGCCAGCAGCAAAGCCCACAGGAGGGCCCTCCACTTT. It specifies CASSKAHRRALHF.

In its sample, this clone was seen once. The rearrangement links TRBV5-1 to TRBJ2-3; TRBD2 might be the D (5 bases). Germline loops: CDR1 SGHRS, CDR2 YFSETQ. Between the trimmed V and J ends, which lost 0 bases and 2 bases, there was a span of 10 bases. This CDR3 has 15 residues. The CDR3 DNA is TGCGCCAGCAGCTTGGCCGAACTAGTCACAGATACGCAGTATTTT. Amino acid sequence: CASSLAELVTDTQYF. The entire variable domain, with the rest obtained from reference TRBV5-1 and TRBJ2-3, is as follows: KAGVTQTPRYLIKTRGQQVTLSCSPISGHRSVSWYQQTPGQGLQFLFEYFSETQRNKGNFPGRFSGRQFSNSRSEMNVSTLELGDSALYLCASSLAELVTDTQYFGPGTRLTVL.

This clone was detected a few times. The chain carries TRBV6-5 and TRBJ1-5; D remains unclear. This CDR3 region has 15 residues. Germline V lookup: CDR1 MNHEY, CDR2 SVGAGI. The V end lost 7 bases, the J end lost 6 bases, and 19 bases lay between the germline ends. Written as DNA, the CDR3 is TGTGCCAGCAAGAAGGGAACCGCGGGAGGTCAGCCCCAGCATTTT. The encoded protein is CASKKGTAGGQPQHF.

The J gene is TRBJ2-3, the V gene TRBV4-2; the match to TRBD1 covers 8 bases. With 1 base clipped from V and 6 bases from J, the junction kept 6 bases outside the gene matches. The CDR3 spans 15 residues. CDR1 is LGHNA and CDR2 is YNFKEQ in the germline V gene. CDR3 sequence reads: CASSQVSGGLDTQYF. The CDR3 DNA follows: TGTGCCAGCAGCCAAGTATCAGGGGGCTTGGATACGCAGTATTTT.

The V and J genes are TRBV18 and TRBJ2-3, with 8 bases fitting TRBD2. Germline values: CDR1 KGHSH, CDR2 LQKENI. V lost 0 bases to trimming and J lost 1 base; unmatched junction nucleotides: 3. The CDR3 is 16 residues long. The CDR3 DNA follows: TGTGCCAGCTCACCACCGAGAGCGGGGGGCACAGATACGCAGTATTTT. Translation: CASSPPRAGGTDTQYF.

This clone has a handful of counts. V gene TRBV6-2 or TRBV6-3 combines with J gene TRBJ1-2; D unresolved. CDR3 size: 11 residues. Trimming removed 3 bases from V and 8 bases from J, with 7 bases in between. Germline V lookup: CDR1 MNHEY, CDR2 SVGEGT. The CDR3 loop is CASSYELGYTF. In DNA form, the CDR3 reads TGTGCCAGCAGTTATGAGCTCGGCTACACCTTC.

The chain joins TRBV19 to TRBJ1-3; D is undetermined. Deletions cut 2 bases from V and 0 bases from J, with 11 bases between. Germline loops: CDR1 LNHDA, CDR2 SQIVND (reference sequence). CDR3 length equals 16 residues. The CDR3 spells CASSIRQSFSGNTIYF. DNA for the CDR3: TGTGCCAGTAGTATACGTCAGTCCTTCTCTGGAAACACCATATATTTT. The whole variable domain, filled in from reference TRBV19 and TRBJ1-3, reads DGGITQSPKYLFRKEGQNVTLSCEQNLNHDAMYWYRQDPGQGLRLIYYSQIVNDFQKGDIAEGYSVSREKKESFPLTVTSAQKNPTAFYLCASSIRQSFSGNTIYFGEGSWLTVV.

The chain joins TRBV12-5 to TRBJ1-2; no firm D call. This CDR3 is built from 14 residues. Germline lookup yields CDR1 LGHNT and CDR2 FRNRAP. V dropped 1 base and J dropped 6 bases, with 12 bases sitting between them. The CDR3, as DNA: TGTGCTAGTGGTTTGGGCTGGACTTCGAATGGCTACACCTTC. It specifies CASGLGWTSNGYTF.

The genes are TRBV14 and TRBJ2-5; no clear D gene. CDR3 length: 15 amino acids. V dropped 1 base and J dropped 2 bases, with 11 bases sitting between them. Germline V gives CDR1 SGHDN, CDR2 FVKESK. CDR3 residues: CASSQAPVSQETQYF. CDR3 in DNA: TGTGCCAGCAGCCAAGCCCCGGTCTCTCAAGAGACCCAGTACTTC.

The genes are TRBV6-2 or TRBV6-3 and TRBJ1-4, with TRBD1 as a possible D gene (5 bases). V gave up 1 base and J gave up 5 bases, with 11 bases separating them. The germline V gene has CDR1 MNHEY and CDR2 SVGEGT. This CDR3 region has 15 residues. The CDR3 nucleotides are TGTGCCAGCAGTTACTATGGGGCGGCAAATGAAAAACTGTTTTTT. Translation: CASSYYGAANEKLFF.

The table lists this clone with a count of one. V is TRBV6-2 or TRBV6-3 and J is TRBJ2-3; 7 bases agree with TRBD2. V lost 2 bases to trimming and J lost 3 bases; unmatched junction nucleotides: 2. The CDR3 spans 14 residues. Germline V gene data show CDR1 as MNHEY and CDR2 as SVGEGT. This CDR3 reads CASSYQAGTDTQYF. The CDR3 coding sequence is TGTGCCAGCAGTTACCAAGCGGGGACAGATACGCAGTATTTT.

DNA for the CDR3: TGTGCCAGCAGCGTAGGTTCGTTGGAGGTTTTAAGTGAAGCTTTCTTT. Its protein product is CASSVGSLEVLSEAFF. This chain uses TRBV9 with TRBJ1-1; D is unresolved. CDR1 and CDR2 from the germline V gene are SGDLS and YYNGEE. The CDR3 has 16 amino acids. V was shortened by 0 bases and J by 7 bases, with 19 bases between the two germline ends.

The rearrangement links TRBV6-2 or TRBV6-3 to TRBJ1-4; D perhaps matches TRBD1 (5 bases). There are 15 residues in the CDR3. V was cut by 4 bases and J by 5 bases, with 14 bases left in between. CDR1 and CDR2 (germline): MNHEY, SVGEGT. The CDR3 here is CASSSGGVPNEKLFF. CDR3 coding DNA: TGTGCCAGCAGTTCCGGGGGGGTACCCAATGAAAAACTGTTTTTT.

This chain connects TRBV7-6 to TRBJ1-1; 8 bases match TRBD1. Germline-derived CDR1 and CDR2 are SGHVS and FNYEAQ. J lost 5 bases, V lost 5 bases, and 19 bases had no gene match. This CDR3 has 18 amino acids. The CDR3 DNA follows: TGTGCCAGCAGCCATGACCCAAGACAGGGGTTCGCGTTTACTGAAGCTTTCTTT. It codes for CASSHDPRQGFAFTEAFF.

The chain couples TRBV6-5 to TRBJ1-1; D remains unclear. From germline, CDR1 is MNHEY and CDR2 SVGAGI. Trimming cost V 2 bases and J 1 base, with 8 bases left between them. The CDR3 contains 14 residues. CDR3 amino acids: CASSYAVGNTEAFF. DNA of the CDR3: TGTGCCAGCAGTTACGCCGTCGGGAACACTGAAGCTTTCTTT.

This clone appeared once. The chain employs TRBV6-5 and TRBJ2-7; 8 nucleotides agree with TRBD2. CDR3 size: 12 residues. The V segment lost 11 bases and the J segment 6 bases; nucleotides outside the gene matches: 9. Germline V gene data show CDR1 as MNHEY and CDR2 as SVGAGI. The CDR3 sequence: CASRGAISEQYF. The CDR3 coding sequence is TGTGCCTCGCGGGGGGCGATAAGCGAGCAGTACTTC.

The chain's CDR3 is CASSLEGDTLYGYTF. The DNA of the CDR3 is TGCGCCAGCAGCTTGGAGGGGGACACCCTCTATGGCTACACCTTC. This chain uses TRBV5-1 with TRBJ1-2, with a tentative D call TRBD1 (6 bases). The V gene lost 0 bases and the J gene lost 4 bases, with 13 bases spanning the gap. The germline CDR1 and CDR2 sequences are SGHRS and YFSETQ. This CDR3 has 15 amino acids.

The V call is TRBV6-5, the J call TRBJ1-2, with a possible D match to TRBD1 (5 bases). Deletions cut 1 base from V and 3 bases from J, with 12 bases between. Per the germline V gene, CDR1 is MNHEY and CDR2 is SVGAGI. CDR3 length: 15 amino acids. The CDR3 spells CASSYWRGADYGYTF. The CDR3 DNA reads as TGTGCCAGCAGTTACTGGAGGGGAGCGGACTATGGCTACACCTTC.

The chain joins TRBV19 to TRBJ1-1; 7 nucleotides line up with TRBD1. The J segment lost 4 bases and the V segment lost 7 bases, leaving 3 bases of the junction unmatched. Germline-derived CDR1 and CDR2 are LNHDA and SQIVND (reference sequence). This CDR3 spans 12 amino acids. In DNA form, the CDR3 reads TGTGCCAGTATCGCAGGGGGCACTGAAGCTTTCTTT. This codes for CASIAGGTEAFF.

The rearrangement joins TRBV6-2 or TRBV6-3 to TRBJ1-5; a weak D match, TRBD1 (6 bases). Germline CDR1 is MNHEY and CDR2 is SVGEGT. V was clipped by 5 bases and J by 3 bases, with 8 bases between them. CDR3 size: 13 residues. CDR3 sequence (DNA): TGTGCCAGCAGTCGACAGGTCAATCAGCCCCAGCATTTT. This sequence encodes CASSRQVNQPQHF.

This chain links TRBV5-6 with TRBJ1-2; D possibly corresponds to TRBD1 (6 bases). The CDR3 runs to 14 residues. Germline CDR1 and CDR2: SGHDT and YYEEEE. The V end lost 3 bases, the J end lost 4 bases, and 13 bases lay between the germline ends. The DNA of the CDR3 is TGTGCCAGCAGCTGGCAGGGGAGTAGCTATGGCTACACCTTC. Encoded protein: CASSWQGSSYGYTF.

The chain employs TRBV4-3 and TRBJ1-4; D may be TRBD1 (5 bases). The CDR3 is made up of 15 amino acids. The germline V and J ends were trimmed by 0 bases and 3 bases, with 8 bases remaining between them. The germline gives CDR1 LGHNA, CDR2 YSLEER. CDR3 nucleotides: TGCGCCAGCAGCCAAGAAAGGGGATCTAATGAAAAACTGTTTTTT. This codes for CASSQERGSNEKLFF.

This clone was picked up one time. V is TRBV6-2 or TRBV6-3 and J is TRBJ2-1, with 13 positions matching TRBD2. CDR1 and CDR2 from the germline V gene are MNHEY and SVGEGT. J gave up 7 bases and V 3 bases, and 15 bases lay outside the gene matches. The CDR3 spans 19 residues. CDR3 in DNA: TGTGCCAGCAGTTATTCTGACCAACCGGGACTAGCGGGGAAGAATGAGCAGTTCTTC. As protein: CASSYSDQPGLAGKNEQFF.

The chain is built from TRBV4-3 and TRBJ1-2; 8 bases align to TRBD1. This CDR3 comprises 15 residues. Trimming took 2 bases from V and 8 from J; bases not matched to a gene: 10. Germline CDR1 LGHNA, CDR2 YSLEER. The CDR3 loop is CASSQLSRDRGGYTF. CDR3 nucleotide sequence: TGCGCCAGCAGCCAATTGTCCCGAGACAGGGGAGGCTACACCTTC.

The sample holds a few counts of this clone. This sequence joins TRBV12-3 or TRBV12-4 and TRBJ2-1; D unresolved. The length of the CDR3 is 13 residues. The V end was cut by 3 bases, the J end by 5 bases, with 8 bases between. CDR3 sequence: CASSFGPDNEQFF. The CDR3 DNA follows: TGTGCCAGCAGTTTTGGGCCGGACAATGAGCAGTTCTTC.